The 10 T cell receptor beta chains listed next were all sequenced from one sample in a study of early T cells in non-severe SARS-CoV-2 infection. TCRdb re-called the 5' RACE reads with MiXCR, one entry per CDR3 protein. The sample has about 70,000 distinct CDR3 sequences; 11% are singletons. The sample was whole blood. The receptors were gathered from an adult who was a healthcare worker with PCR-confirmed SARS-CoV-2 infection or an uninfected control (not recorded which).

CDR3 in DNA: TGTGCCAGCAGTGGAGGCGGGGTCCCAGGGGCAGATACGCAGTATTTT. Translation: CASSGGGVPGADTQYF. This chain uses TRBV6-1 with TRBJ2-3; D possibly matches TRBD1 or TRBD2 (6 bases each). CDR1 is MNHNS, CDR2 SASEGT, per germline. V was pared by 4 bases and J by 4 bases, with 18 bases between. CDR3 length: 16 amino acids.

In this sample, this clonotype turned up many times. The chain employs TRBV29-1 and TRBJ1-1; D may be TRBD1 (6 bases). The CDR3 consists of 15 residues. V dropped 4 bases and J dropped 4 bases, with 19 bases sitting between them. From germline, CDR1 is SQVTM and CDR2 ANQGSEA. The CDR3 spells CSVADSVRLSTEAFF. The CDR3, as DNA: TGCAGCGTTGCGGACAGCGTTAGACTTAGCACTGAAGCTTTCTTT.

This clonotype was seen a few times. The chain joins TRBV7-2 to TRBJ2-2; 8 bases fit TRBD2. This CDR3 spans 15 amino acids. V trimming: 3 bases; J trimming: 3 bases; junction bases outside the gene matches: 3. Germline V lookup: CDR1 SGHTA, CDR2 FQGNSA. The CDR3 DNA reads as TGTGCCAGCAGCTTCCAAGCGGGGGACACCGGGGAGCTGTTTTTT. Its translation is CASSFQAGDTGELFF.

This chain connects TRBV4-3 to TRBJ2-7; 10 nucleotides align to TRBD1. The germline CDR1 and CDR2 sequences are LGHNA and YSLEER. V lost 0 bases to trimming and J lost 1 base; unmatched junction nucleotides: 9. The CDR3 runs to 18 residues. CDR3 sequence (DNA): TGCGCCAGCAGCCAAGAAGCGTCTGGGGACAGGGGTTCCTACGAGCAGTACTTC. Residues: CASSQEASGDRGSYEQYF.

The chain has TRBV11-2 and TRBJ2-7, with 10 nucleotides matching TRBD1. The CDR3 spans 14 residues. Germline-derived CDR1 and CDR2 are SGHAT and FQNNGV. Germline trimming cut 3 bases from V and 7 bases from J; bases unmatched to any gene: 6. The CDR3 DNA follows: TGTGCCAGCAGCTTTAGGGACAGGGGCGGGGAGCAGTACTTC. This translates into CASSFRDRGGEQYF.

This clonotype was seen a few times. The rearrangement uses TRBV5-1 and TRBJ2-1; 7 bases are a match to TRBD2. The V gene's germline CDR1 is SGHRS and CDR2 YFSETQ. This CDR3 is built from 17 residues. Trimming at V came to 6 bases and at J to 6 bases, leaving 18 bases not matched to a gene. Here the CDR3 reads CASTSSTLAETPNEQFF. CDR3 DNA sequence: TGCGCCAGCACCTCTTCCACTCTAGCGGAGACCCCCAATGAGCAGTTCTTC.

The V and J genes are TRBV2 and TRBJ1-1; D unclear. This CDR3 comprises 14 residues. V was cut by 1 base and J by 4 bases, with 10 bases left in between. CDR1 and CDR2 (germline): SNHLY, FYNNEI. The CDR3 reads CASSEGPSFTEAFF. DNA for the CDR3: TGTGCCAGCAGTGAAGGACCGTCTTTCACTGAAGCTTTCTTT.

With respect to this clonotype: A clone one base away is much larger, so this may be a read error. V is TRBV11-2 and J is TRBJ2-3; D is ambiguous. The germline gives CDR1 SGHAT, CDR2 FQNNGV. The CDR3 has 12 amino acids. In DNA, the CDR3 is TGTGCCAGCGGCTTCCTTCGAGATACGCAGTATTTT. It yields the protein CASGFLRDTQYF. Filled out from reference TRBV11-2 and TRBJ2-3, the complete variable domain reads EAGVAQSPRYKIIEKRQSVAFWCNPISGHATLYWYQQILGQGPKLLIQFQNNGVVDDSQLPKDRFSAERLKGVDSTLKIQPAKLEDSAVYLCASGFLRDTQYFGPGTRLTVL.

In this sample, this clonotype turned up many times. V usage is TRBV5-1 and J usage is TRBJ1-1; TRBD1 aligns across 7 bases. V was clipped by 0 bases and J by 0 bases; unmatched bases: 8. The CDR3 runs to 17 residues. Germline V gives CDR1 SGHRS, CDR2 YFSETQ. CDR3 nucleotide sequence: TGCGCCAGCAGCTTGGTAAGGGGGACAGACCTGAACACTGAAGCTTTCTTT. It is translated as CASSLVRGTDLNTEAFF.

The sample holds many counts of this clonotype. This chain connects TRBV6-2 or TRBV6-3 to TRBJ2-1; 7 bases fit TRBD1. With 6 bases clipped from V and 8 bases from J, the junction kept 10 bases outside the gene matches. Germline-derived CDR1 and CDR2 are MNHEY and SVGEGT. CDR3 length equals 14 residues. CDR3 bases: TGTGCCAGCAGAACCGGGACAGCGTTCTATGAGCAGTTCTTC. This encodes CASRTGTAFYEQFF.